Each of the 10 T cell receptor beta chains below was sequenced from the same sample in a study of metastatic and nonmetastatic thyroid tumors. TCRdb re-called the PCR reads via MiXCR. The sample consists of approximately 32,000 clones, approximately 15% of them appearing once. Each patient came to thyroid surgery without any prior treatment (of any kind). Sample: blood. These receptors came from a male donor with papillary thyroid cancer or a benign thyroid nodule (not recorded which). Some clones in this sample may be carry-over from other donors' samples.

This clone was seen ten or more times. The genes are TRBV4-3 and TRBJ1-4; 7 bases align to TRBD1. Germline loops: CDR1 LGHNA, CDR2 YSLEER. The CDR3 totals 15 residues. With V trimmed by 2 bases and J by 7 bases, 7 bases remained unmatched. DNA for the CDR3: TGCGCCAGCAGCCAACAGCAGGGGGTGGGTGAAAAACTGTTTTTT. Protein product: CASSQQQGVGEKLFF.

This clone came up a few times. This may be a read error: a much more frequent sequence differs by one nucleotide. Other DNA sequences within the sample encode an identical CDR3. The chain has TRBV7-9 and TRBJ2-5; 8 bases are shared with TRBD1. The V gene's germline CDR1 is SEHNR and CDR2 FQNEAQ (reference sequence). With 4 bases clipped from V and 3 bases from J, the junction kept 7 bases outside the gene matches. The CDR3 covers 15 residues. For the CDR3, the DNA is TGTGCCAGCAGCTCCACCGACAGGGGCAAAGAGACCCAGTACTTC. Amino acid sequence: CASSSTDRGKETQYF.

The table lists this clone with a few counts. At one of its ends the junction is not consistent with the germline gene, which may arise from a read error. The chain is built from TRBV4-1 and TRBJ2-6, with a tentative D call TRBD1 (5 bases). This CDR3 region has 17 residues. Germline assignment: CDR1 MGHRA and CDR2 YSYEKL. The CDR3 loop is CASSQADGGSGANVLAF. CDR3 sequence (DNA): TGCGCCAGCAGCCAAGCGGATGGTGGCTCTGGGGCCAACGTCCTGGCTTTC.

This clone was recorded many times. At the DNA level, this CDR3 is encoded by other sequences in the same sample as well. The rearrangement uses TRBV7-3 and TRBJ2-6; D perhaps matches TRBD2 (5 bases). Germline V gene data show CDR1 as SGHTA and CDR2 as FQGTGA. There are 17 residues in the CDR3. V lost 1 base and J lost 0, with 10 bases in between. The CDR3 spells CASSLRAGDSGANVLTF. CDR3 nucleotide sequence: TGTGCCAGCAGCTTAAGAGCCGGGGACTCTGGGGCCAACGTCCTGACTTTC. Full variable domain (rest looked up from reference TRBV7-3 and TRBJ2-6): GAGVSQTPSNKVTEKGKYVELRCDPISGHTALYWYRQSLGQGPEFLIYFQGTGAADDSGLPNDRFFAVRPEGSVSTLKIQRTERGDSAVYLCASSLRAGDSGANVLTFGAGSRLTVL.

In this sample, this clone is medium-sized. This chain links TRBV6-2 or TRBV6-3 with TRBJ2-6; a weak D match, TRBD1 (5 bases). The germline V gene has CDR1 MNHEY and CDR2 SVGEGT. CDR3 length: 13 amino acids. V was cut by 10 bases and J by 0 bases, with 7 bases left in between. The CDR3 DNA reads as TGTGCCACAGGGAACTCTGGGGCCAACGTCCTGACTTTC. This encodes CATGNSGANVLTF.

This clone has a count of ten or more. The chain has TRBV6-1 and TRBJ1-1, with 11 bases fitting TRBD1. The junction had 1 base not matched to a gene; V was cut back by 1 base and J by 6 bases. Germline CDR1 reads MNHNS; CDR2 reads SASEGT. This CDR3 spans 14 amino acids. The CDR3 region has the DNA TGTGCCAGCAGTGAAGGGGACAGGGGGTCTGAAGCTTTCTTT. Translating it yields CASSEGDRGSEAFF.

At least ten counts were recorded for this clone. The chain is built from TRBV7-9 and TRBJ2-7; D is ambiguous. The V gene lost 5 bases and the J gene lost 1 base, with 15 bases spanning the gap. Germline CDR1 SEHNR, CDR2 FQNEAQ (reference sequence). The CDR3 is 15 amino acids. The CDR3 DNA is TGTGCCAGCAGCCAAATGAATTTTAGGTCCTACGAGCAGTACTTC. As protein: CASSQMNFRSYEQYF.

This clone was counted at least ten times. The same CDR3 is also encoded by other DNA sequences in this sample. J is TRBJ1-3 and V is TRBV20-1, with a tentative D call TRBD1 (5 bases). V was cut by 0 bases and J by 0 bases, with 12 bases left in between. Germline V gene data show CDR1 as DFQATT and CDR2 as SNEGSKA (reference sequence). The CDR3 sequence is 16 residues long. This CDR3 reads CSARDPGTLSGNTIYF. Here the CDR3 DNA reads TGCAGTGCTAGAGATCCAGGGACCCTCTCTGGAAACACCATATATTTT.

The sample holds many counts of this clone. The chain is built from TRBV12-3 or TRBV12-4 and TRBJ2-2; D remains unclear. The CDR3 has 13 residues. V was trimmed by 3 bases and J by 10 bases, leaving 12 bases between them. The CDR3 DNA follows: TGTGCCAGCAGTTTCGGCCTCGAAGTGGAGCTGTTTTTT. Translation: CASSFGLEVELFF.

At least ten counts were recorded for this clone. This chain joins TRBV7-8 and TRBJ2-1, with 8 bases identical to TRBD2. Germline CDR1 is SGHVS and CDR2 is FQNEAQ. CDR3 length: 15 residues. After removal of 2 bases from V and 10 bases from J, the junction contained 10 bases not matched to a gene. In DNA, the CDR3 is TGTGCCAGCAGCTTATCATCCGGGGGGGTTCGGGAGCAGTTCTTC. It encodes CASSLSSGGVREQFF.